This TCR beta chain was profiled in a study of a mutant IDH1 vaccine in newly diagnosed glioma. Across the whole study: First vaccine doses came 4-6 weeks after radiotherapy alone, or with temozolomide cycles.

Worth noting for this clone: The antigen is not known.

Sequencing was performed with immunoSEQ multiplex PCR; in TCRdb, only in-frame clones are kept and a portion is missing. The sample has about 36,000 clones, under 90% seen once. Time point specified: week 11, during vaccination. The study gave 300 ug of mutant IDH1 20-mer peptide per vaccine dose, with topical imiquimod. The sequence came from a woman aged 25 to 39 with glioma. Some clones in this sample may be carry-over from other donors' samples. The starting material was peripheral blood mononuclear cells (PBMCs), obtained from a glioma patient whose treatment included an IDH1 peptide vaccine.

CDR3 nucleotide sequence: TGTGCCACCAGCAGAGATAAGGAGGGGGCCTCTTCCGAGCAGTACTTC. It codes for CATSRDKEGASSEQYF. The rearrangement uses TRBV15 and TRBJ2-7; tentatively, D is TRBD1 (7 bases). The V gene lost 0 bases and the J gene lost 6 bases, with 18 bases spanning the gap. Germline assignment: CDR1 LNHNV and CDR2 YYDKDF (reference sequence). The CDR3 spans 16 residues.